The sample holds one count of the clone carrying this TCR beta chain. The entry originates in a study of blood T cell repertoires in COVID-19. Sequencing was performed with immunoSEQ multiplex PCR; in TCRdb, only in-frame clones are kept and a portion is missing. This sample has 210,000 or so clones, with around 85% found just once. The germline V gene has CDR1 SNHLY and CDR2 FYNNEI. The CDR3 is 15 residues long. The V segment lost 6 bases and the J segment 6 bases; nucleotides outside the gene matches: 8. The sequence was obtained from a woman aged 45-60 years in a cohort exposed to, infected with or recovered from COVID-19 (not recorded which). Sequencing input: PBMCs or T cells enriched from blood (not recorded which). The rearrangement uses TRBV2 and TRBJ2-3; 11 bases fit TRBD2. CDR3 amino acids: CASRPLAGGGDTQYF. CDR3 coding DNA: TGTGCCAGCAGGCCCCTAGCGGGGGGTGGGGATACGCAGTATTTT.